Shown below are 25 T cell receptor beta chains from a single sample sequenced in a study of shared clonotypes between healthy human individuals. Method: immunoSEQ multiplex PCR; TCRdb's copy keeps in-frame clones and lacks some. The sample holds 450,000 to 600,000 clones, around 79% seen once. Sequencing used PBMCs. The receptor source for this set is a middle-aged woman in good health. Some clones in this sample may be carry-over from other donors' samples.

The chain recombines TRBV5-1 with TRBJ2-5; a possible D gene is TRBD1 (5 bases). V gave up 0 bases and J gave up 4 bases, with 13 bases separating them. The CDR3 loop spans 15 amino acids. Germline lookup yields CDR1 SGHRS and CDR2 YFSETQ. This CDR3 is CASSLAAGSRETQYF. CDR3 sequence (DNA): TGCGCCAGCAGCTTGGCGGCAGGGTCGAGAGAGACCCAGTACTTC.

The gene calls are TRBV4-1 and TRBJ2-1; tentatively, D is TRBD1 or TRBD2 (5 bases each). Trimming shortened V by 1 base and J by 9 bases, and 16 bases separated the two germline ends. Germline loops: CDR1 MGHRA, CDR2 YSYEKL. This CDR3 region has 15 residues. CDR3 amino acids: CASSQVGKGRIEQFF. The CDR3 region has the DNA TGCGCCAGCAGCCAAGTTGGGAAGGGGAGAATTGAGCAGTTCTTC.

This clone appeared once. The chain has TRBV5-1 and TRBJ2-5; D is unclear. Per germline, CDR1 SGHRS and CDR2 YFSETQ. The CDR3 covers 11 residues. V lost 4 bases to trimming and J lost 5 bases, with 6 bases between them. CDR3 nucleotide sequence: TGCGCCAGCAGCCTCATGGAGACCCAGTACTTC. Amino acid sequence: CASSLMETQYF.

This rearrangement joins TRBV10-2 to TRBJ2-1; no definite D call. CDR3 size: 15 residues. V was shortened by 0 bases and J by 2 bases, with 8 bases between the two germline ends. Germline loops: CDR1 WSHSY, CDR2 SAAADI. The CDR3 loop reads CASSESDATYNEQFF. Here the CDR3 DNA reads TGCGCCAGCAGTGAGTCGGATGCCACCTACAATGAGCAGTTCTTC.

The V gene is TRBV6-5, the J gene TRBJ1-2; D not certain. Per germline, CDR1 MNHEY and CDR2 SVGAGI. The CDR3 runs to 13 residues. V was pared by 8 bases and J by 3 bases, with 13 bases between. The CDR3 DNA sequence: TGTGCCAGCGGACGCAGCAGAGACTATGGCTACACCTTC. As protein: CASGRSRDYGYTF.

This chain connects TRBV10-3 to TRBJ2-1; 8 positions match TRBD2. Germline CDR1 and CDR2: ENHRY and SYGVKD. Trimming at V came to 6 bases and at J to 0 bases, leaving 19 bases not matched to a gene. CDR3 length: 20 amino acids. The CDR3, as DNA: TGTGCCATCAGCGCAGGGGTAGGTAGCGGGATAGATAACTCCTACAATGAGCAGTTCTTC. Its translation: CAISAGVGSGIDNSYNEQFF.

This rearrangement joins TRBV7-9 to TRBJ2-1, with a weak D call TRBD2 (6 bases). V lost 5 bases and J lost 3, with 17 bases in between. The CDR3 is 16 amino acids. Germline assignment: CDR1 SEHNR and CDR2 FQNEAQ (reference sequence). The CDR3 loop is CASSPMERRDYNEQFF. CDR3 bases: TGTGCCAGCAGCCCGATGGAAAGGCGGGACTACAATGAGCAGTTCTTC.

This clone came up once. This rearrangement joins TRBV30 to TRBJ2-2; no definite D call. Germline-derived CDR1 and CDR2 are GTSNPN and SVGIG (reference sequence). This CDR3 has 15 residues. V was clipped by 1 base and J by 0 bases, with 9 bases between them. In nucleotides, the CDR3 is TGTGCCTGGAGTGGATCGGACGCGAACACCGGGGAGCTGTTTTTT. Its translation is CAWSGSDANTGELFF. Supplemented by reference TRBV30 and TRBJ2-2, the full variable domain reads SQTIHQWPATLVQPVGSPLSLECTVEGTSNPNLYWYRQAAGRGLQLLFYSVGIGQISSEVPQNLSASRPQDRQFILSSKKLLLSDSGFYLCAWSGSDANTGELFFGEGSRLTVL.

The rearrangement joins TRBV27 to TRBJ2-3; the D is unclear. The CDR3 contains 10 residues. The V end lost 7 bases, the J end lost 6 bases, and 5 bases lay between the germline ends. CDR1 MNHEY and CDR2 SMNVEV come from the germline V gene (reference sequence). The CDR3 protein is CASIGDTQYF. In DNA form, the CDR3 reads TGTGCCAGCATCGGCGATACGCAGTATTTT.

This chain joins TRBV19 and TRBJ2-2; D is undetermined. Germline-derived CDR1 and CDR2 are LNHDA and SQIVND (reference sequence). With 6 bases removed from V and 3 bases from J, the gap between germline ends came to 11 bases. CDR3 length: 14 residues. The CDR3 nucleotides are TGTGCCAGTAGCAGGCAGGTCGACACCGGGGAGCTGTTTTTT. Its protein is CASSRQVDTGELFF.

V usage is TRBV7-3 and J usage is TRBJ2-5; 7 bases match TRBD2. The V and J ends lost 2 bases and 5 bases, in that order; junction bases with no gene match: 8. The length of the CDR3 is 15 residues. Germline assignment: CDR1 SGHTA and CDR2 FQGTGA. The CDR3 sequence is CASSLDAGVFETQYF. Here the CDR3 DNA reads TGTGCCAGCAGCTTAGATGCGGGAGTCTTTGAGACCCAGTACTTC. The full variable domain, rest sourced from reference TRBV7-3 and TRBJ2-5, is GAGVSQTPSNKVTEKGKYVELRCDPISGHTALYWYRQSLGQGPEFLIYFQGTGAADDSGLPNDRFFAVRPEGSVSTLKIQRTERGDSAVYLCASSLDAGVFETQYFGPGTRLLVL.

This clone was seen once. V gene TRBV9 combines with J gene TRBJ2-7; the D call may be TRBD1 or TRBD2 (6 bases each). This CDR3 is 15 amino acids long. Germline V CDR1 and CDR2: SGDLS, YYNGEE. Trimming cost V 0 bases and J 0 bases, with 10 bases left between them. The CDR3 protein is CASSVGRDTSYEQYF. CDR3 sequence (DNA): TGTGCCAGCAGCGTAGGGCGGGACACCTCCTACGAGCAGTACTTC.

The chain couples TRBV10-3 to TRBJ2-5; the D gene could be TRBD1 or TRBD2 (5 bases each). The germline V gene has CDR1 ENHRY and CDR2 SYGVKD. There are 16 residues in the CDR3. V dropped 1 base and J dropped 2 bases, with 14 bases sitting between them. This chain's CDR3 is CAISEYYLEGQETQYF. For the CDR3, the DNA is TGTGCCATCAGTGAGTACTATCTCGAGGGGCAAGAGACCCAGTACTTC.

The genes are TRBV10-3 and TRBJ2-7, with D uncertain. The CDR3 runs 11 residues. Germline-derived CDR1 and CDR2 are ENHRY and SYGVKD. V was clipped by 6 bases and J by 4 bases, with 7 bases between them. The CDR3 here is CAISPGYEQYF. CDR3 bases: TGTGCCATCAGCCCAGGTTACGAGCAGTACTTC.

V gene TRBV6-5 combines with J gene TRBJ2-7; 9 bases are a match to TRBD1. Germline CDR1 MNHEY, CDR2 SVGAGI. This CDR3 has 16 amino acids. V was pared by 0 bases and J by 6 bases, with 9 bases of the junction left unmatched. Here the CDR3 reads CASSYSKGTGMREQYF. The CDR3 DNA reads TGTGCCAGCAGTTACTCGAAGGGGACAGGGATGCGCGAGCAGTACTTC.

The chain links TRBV13 to TRBJ2-7, with a tentative D call TRBD2 (5 bases). V was cut by 0 bases and J by 4 bases, with 10 bases left in between. The length of the CDR3 is 14 residues. Germline CDR1 reads PRHDT; CDR2 reads FYEKMQ (reference sequence). CDR3 sequence: CASSLGPGLYEQYF. The CDR3 nucleotides are TGTGCCAGCAGCTTAGGACCCGGACTGTACGAGCAGTACTTC.

This rearrangement joins TRBV6-6 to TRBJ1-1, with TRBD1 as a possible D gene (5 bases). From germline, CDR1 is MNHNY and CDR2 SVGAGI (reference sequence). The CDR3 sequence is 13 residues long. V lost 5 bases to trimming and J lost 4 bases, with 11 bases between them. In nucleotides, the CDR3 is TGTGCCAGCAGTCCCAGGGTTGCCACTGAAGCTTTCTTT. It translates to CASSPRVATEAFF.

The sample holds a few counts of this clone. The chain joins TRBV2 to TRBJ2-3; TRBD2 aligns across 8 bases. Germline V gives CDR1 SNHLY, CDR2 FYNNEI. The junction had 2 bases not matched to a gene; V was cut back by 3 bases and J by 0 bases. CDR3 length: 15 residues. The CDR3 nucleotides are TGTGCCAGCAGTGAGGCTAGCGGGAGCACAGATACGCAGTATTTT. Encoded protein: CASSEASGSTDTQYF.

This chain uses TRBV6-4 with TRBJ1-1, with D maybe TRBD1 (5 bases). The CDR3 contains 13 residues. The V gene lost 6 bases and the J gene lost 0 bases, with 8 bases spanning the gap. Per germline, CDR1 MRHNA and CDR2 SNTAGT. CDR3 sequence reads: CASRAGLNTEAFF. Written as DNA, the CDR3 is TGTGCCAGCAGGGCAGGGTTGAACACTGAAGCTTTCTTT.

This clone was seen a few times. V and J are TRBV15 and TRBJ1-2, with 7 bases fitting TRBD1. V dropped 1 base and J dropped 4; count of bases not matched to a gene: 6. Germline CDR1 and CDR2: LNHNV and YYDKDF (reference sequence). This CDR3 region has 15 residues. CDR3 sequence reads: CATSRGDSGSYGYTF. CDR3 DNA sequence: TGTGCCACCAGCAGAGGGGACAGTGGCTCCTATGGCTACACCTTC. The variable domain in full, completed from reference TRBV15 and TRBJ1-2, reads DAMVIQNPRYQVTQFGKPVTLSCSQTLNHNVMYWYQQKSSQAPKLLFHYYDKDFNNEADTPDNFQSRRPNTSFCFLDIRSPGLGDTAMYLCATSRGDSGSYGYTFGSGTRLTVV.

This clone appeared many times. The chain combines TRBV2 with TRBJ1-4, with a weak D call TRBD1 (5 bases). Germline CDR1 is SNHLY and CDR2 is FYNNEI. The CDR3 is 16 amino acids. The germline V and J ends were trimmed by 2 bases and 8 bases, with 18 bases remaining between them. The CDR3 loop reads CASSESGTPGLEKLFF. In DNA form, the CDR3 reads TGTGCCAGCAGTGAATCCGGGACGCCCGGGTTGGAAAAACTGTTTTTT.

The rearrangement links TRBV27 to TRBJ2-7; no reliable D call. Germline loops: CDR1 MNHEY, CDR2 SMNVEV (reference sequence). The V gene lost 6 bases and the J gene lost 1 base, with 10 bases spanning the gap. The CDR3 sequence is 13 residues long. The CDR3 DNA reads as TGTGCCAGCAGAAAGAGGTATTCCTACGAGCAGTACTTC. It specifies CASRKRYSYEQYF.

The chain joins TRBV2 to TRBJ1-1, with D uncertain. With 7 bases removed from V and 4 bases from J, the gap between germline ends came to 13 bases. The CDR3 spans 13 residues. In germline, CDR1 is SNHLY, CDR2 FYNNEI. Here the CDR3 reads CASMLNSPTEAFF. The CDR3 DNA reads TGTGCCAGCATGCTCAATAGCCCCACTGAAGCTTTCTTT.

The genes are TRBV7-9 and TRBJ2-7; either TRBD1 or TRBD2 may fit D (5 bases each). The length of the CDR3 is 13 residues. Germline CDR1 and CDR2: SEHNR and FQNEAQ (reference sequence). V was cut by 4 bases and J by 7 bases, with 14 bases left in between. The CDR3 loop is CASSSQRGGEQYF. The CDR3 DNA reads as TGTGCCAGCAGCTCCCAACGGGGCGGTGAGCAGTACTTC.

The rearrangement links TRBV7-9 to TRBJ2-7; D may be TRBD1 or TRBD2 (5 bases each). There are 14 residues in the CDR3. The germline CDR1 and CDR2 sequences are SEHNR and FQNEAQ (reference sequence). V gave up 7 bases and J gave up 7 bases, with 20 bases separating them. The CDR3 DNA is TGTGCCAGCAAAAAGGACGGGGCTAGCAGAGAGCAGTACTTC. It is translated as CASKKDGASREQYF. The whole variable domain, filled in from reference TRBV7-9 and TRBJ2-7, reads DTGVSQNPRHKITKRGQNVTFRCDPISEHNRLYWYRQTLGQGPEFLTYFQNEAQLEKSRLLSDRFSAERPKGSFSTLEIQRTEQGDSAMYLCASKKDGASREQYFGPGTRLTVT.